Shown below are 4 T cell receptor beta chains from a single sample sequenced in a study of blood T cell repertoires in COVID-19. Data came from immunoSEQ multiplex PCR; TCRdb stores just in-frame clones and leaves some out. Found here are over 250,000 clones, approximately 85% of them singletons; the top ten hold approximately 10%. Sequenced material: peripheral blood. Source of these receptors: an older woman with acute or convalescent COVID-19.

This rearrangement joins TRBV7-2 to TRBJ2-3; 7 nucleotides line up with TRBD2. CDR3 length equals 16 residues. The junction had 8 bases not matched to a gene; V was cut back by 2 bases and J by 3 bases. From germline, CDR1 is SGHTA and CDR2 FQGNSA. In nucleotides, the CDR3 is TGTGCCAGCAGCTTACAGGCAGCGGGGAGGACAGATACGCAGTATTTT. This gives the protein CASSLQAAGRTDTQYF.

The V and J genes are TRBV5-6 and TRBJ2-7; 10 bases line up with TRBD1. Germline V CDR1 and CDR2: SGHDT, YYEEEE. V shed 3 bases, J shed 1 base, and the junction held 13 bases outside the gene matches. The CDR3 has 18 residues. The CDR3 loop reads CASSSLPGQGVVSYEQYF. As DNA, the CDR3 is TGTGCCAGCAGCTCCCTGCCAGGACAGGGGGTTGTATCCTACGAGCAGTACTTC.

This clone has a handful of counts. The chain carries TRBV7-2 and TRBJ1-2, with TRBD1 matching over 8 bases. The CDR3 covers 15 residues. In germline, CDR1 is SGHTA, CDR2 FQGNSA. V shed 5 bases and J 4 bases; nucleotides not matched to a gene: 9. The DNA for the CDR3 is TGTGCCAGCAGCCTACACGGACAGGGAAGCTATGGCTACACCTTC. This gives the protein CASSLHGQGSYGYTF.

The chain recombines TRBV27 with TRBJ2-1, with D possibly matching TRBD2 (6 bases). Germline-derived CDR1 and CDR2 are MNHEY and SMNVEV (reference sequence). The CDR3 runs 12 residues. The V end lost 3 bases, the J end lost 9 bases, and 9 bases lay between the germline ends. The CDR3 coding sequence is TGTGCCAGCAGTTTCCGGAGGGGTGAGCAGTTCTTC. Translation gives CASSFRRGEQFF.